The sequence of this TCR beta chain was determined in a study of T cells after yellow fever vaccination. Study-level background: Low-cell-number fractions underwent preparation using SMART-Seq v4 Ultra Low Input.

Study conclusions and caveats: Once the booster was given, most primary-vaccination clones reappeared, at over 95% for CD4 and roughly 85% for CD8. Of the clonotypes, a small share occurred in both CD4 and CD8 compartments.

A 5'RACE template-switching step, the method used to make TCR cDNA, added a universal primer site and UMIs. One entry per CDR3 protein, called by TCRdb with MiXCR from the 5' RACE reads. The repertoire consists of 400,000 or so distinct CDR3 sequences, with about 19% occurring once and the leading ten covering 15% to 20%. The CDR3 covers 14 residues. Germline V gene lookup returns CDR1 SNHLY and CDR2 FYNNEI. The V end was cut by 6 bases, the J end by 10 bases, with 21 bases between. Regarding this clonotype: Antigen specificity is unknown.

The genes are TRBV2 and TRBJ1-1, with TRBD1 as a possible D gene (5 bases). Sequencing used PBMCs, obtained before the yellow fever booster vaccination. The receptor's source is a man aged 18 to 29 who received the YFV17D yellow fever vaccine. The CDR3 region is CASSKWGSNVVAFF. CDR3 nucleotides: TGTGCCAGCAGCAAGTGGGGGAGCAACGTCGTAGCTTTCTTT. The entire variable domain, with the rest obtained from reference TRBV2 and TRBJ1-1, is as follows: EPEVTQTPSHQVTQMGQEVILRCVPISNHLYFYWYRQILGQKVEFLVSFYNNEISEKSEIFDDQFSVERPDGSNFTLKIRSTKLEDSAMYFCASSKWGSNVVAFFGQGTRLTVV.